The 21 T cell receptor beta chains reported below all come from one sample, sequenced in a study of blood T cell repertoires in COVID-19. This table comes from immunoSEQ multiplex PCR, and its TCRdb copy is limited to in-frame clones, with some not included. The sample consists of 100,000 to 150,000 clones, 81% of them appearing once. Sequencing was done on a sample of peripheral blood. The receptors stem from a woman aged 45 to 65 with acute or convalescent COVID-19.

This rearrangement joins TRBV10-3 to TRBJ2-1; 7 bases align to TRBD2. CDR3 size: 15 residues. The V gene's germline CDR1 is ENHRY and CDR2 SYGVKD. Trimming removed 0 bases from V and 4 bases from J; junction bases left unmatched: 3. In nucleotides, the CDR3 is TGTGCCATCAGTGAGTCGAGCGGGGTTTACAATGAGCAGTTCTTC. Protein sequence: CAISESSGVYNEQFF.

The chain recombines TRBV5-6 with TRBJ2-3; 12 bases map to TRBD2. Germline CDR1 reads SGHDT; CDR2 reads YYEEEE. J lost 2 bases, V lost 2 bases, and 3 bases had no gene match. This CDR3 is 16 amino acids long. DNA for the CDR3: TGTGCCAGCAGCTTTCGGACTAGCGGGGACACAGATACGCAGTATTTT. Translation: CASSFRTSGDTDTQYF.

The V and J genes are TRBV3-1 (or the pseudogene TRBV3-2) and TRBJ1-3; D is possibly TRBD1 (5 bases). The CDR3 has 14 residues. Germline loops: CDR1 LGHDT, CDR2 YNNKEL (reference sequence). V lost 1 base to trimming and J lost 3 bases, with 7 bases between them. CDR3 in DNA: TGTGCCAGCAGCCAAGCCGGGGGTGGAAACACCATATATTTT. Protein product: CASSQAGGGNTIYF.

This clone was detected only a few times. The chain joins TRBV4-1 to TRBJ2-2, with TRBD2 as a possible D gene (5 bases). The CDR3 length is 16 residues. Germline CDR1 is MGHRA and CDR2 is YSYEKL. Trimming removed 1 base at V and 4 bases at J, with 13 bases between. CDR3 in DNA: TGCGCCAGCAGCCAAGGCGTAGGACTTGGCACCGGGGAGCTGTTTTTT. This encodes CASSQGVGLGTGELFF.

The V and J genes are TRBV11-3 and TRBJ2-3, with D tentatively TRBD2 (6 bases). From germline, CDR1 is SGHNT and CDR2 YENEEA. V gave up 5 bases and J gave up 0 bases, with 12 bases separating them. There are 15 residues in the CDR3. For the CDR3, the DNA is TGTGCCAGCAGCATGTCAGCGGGCAGCACAGATACGCAGTATTTT. Amino acids: CASSMSAGSTDTQYF.

The rearrangement uses TRBV4-2 and TRBJ2-5; a possible D gene is TRBD2 (6 bases). This CDR3 comprises 16 residues. V was pared by 1 base and J by 2 bases, with 14 bases between. Germline CDR1 and CDR2: LGHNA and YNFKEQ. The CDR3, as DNA: TGTGCCAGCAGCCAAGCGCCTGGGACTCAGCAAGAGACCCAGTACTTC. As protein: CASSQAPGTQQETQYF.

The gene calls are TRBV25-1 and TRBJ2-1; TRBD2 aligns across 8 bases. This CDR3 contains 15 residues. V gave up 1 base and J gave up 12 bases; unmatched junction bases: 11. Germline-derived CDR1 and CDR2 are MGHDK and SYGVNS. Written as DNA, the CDR3 is TGTGCCAGCAGTGAATTTGCGGGAGGCCCCGGGCGGCAGTTCTTC. Amino acid sequence: CASSEFAGGPGRQFF.

The genes are TRBV19 and TRBJ1-5, with D unclear. The CDR3 extends over 14 amino acids. The V and J ends lost 3 bases and 4 bases respectively, with 10 bases between them. Germline V lookup: CDR1 LNHDA, CDR2 SQIVND (reference sequence). The CDR3 region is CASSMSQVNQPQHF. The CDR3, as DNA: TGTGCCAGTAGTATGAGTCAGGTAAATCAGCCCCAGCATTTT.

This chain links TRBV9 with TRBJ1-1; D unclear. V was cut by 3 bases and J by 1 base, with 10 bases left in between. This CDR3 is 14 amino acids long. CDR1 and CDR2 from the germline V gene are SGDLS and YYNGEE. In DNA, the CDR3 is TGTGCCAGCAGCGAATCCCCAGGGAACACTGAAGCTTTCTTT. This encodes CASSESPGNTEAFF.

The V call is TRBV10-3, the J call TRBJ1-2; 10 nucleotides agree with TRBD1. Germline V gene lookup returns CDR1 ENHRY and CDR2 SYGVKD. This CDR3 region has 14 residues. V shed 4 bases and J 3 bases; nucleotides not matched to a gene: 2. CDR3 coding DNA: TGTGCCATCAGTGGGGGACAGGGGTACTATGGCTACACCTTC. This codes for CAISGGQGYYGYTF.

The chain recombines TRBV6-5 with TRBJ1-4; 10 bases are shared with TRBD1. J gave up 8 bases and V 8 bases, and 5 bases lay outside the gene matches. Germline lookup yields CDR1 MNHEY and CDR2 SVGAGI. This CDR3 has 13 amino acids. The CDR3 nucleotides read TGTGCCAGCGCGACAGGGGGCGCGGAAAAACTGTTTTTT. This translates into CASATGGAEKLFF.

The chain recombines TRBV9 with TRBJ2-1; D gene uncertain. Trimming took off 4 bases at V and 7 bases at J, with 18 bases between the two ends. This CDR3 contains 15 residues. Germline CDR1 SGDLS, CDR2 YYNGEE. Written as DNA, the CDR3 is TGTGCCAGCAGCCAACGCGGTTTTCCCCAAAATGAGCAGTTCTTC. Translation: CASSQRGFPQNEQFF.

The J gene is TRBJ2-5, the V gene TRBV15; the match to TRBD2 covers 8 bases. Trimming cost V 5 bases and J 1 base; bases outside gene matches: 12. The CDR3 spans 17 residues. Germline V CDR1 and CDR2: LNHNV, YYDKDF (reference sequence). Here the CDR3 reads CATSRTITGTSQETQYF. The CDR3 DNA reads as TGTGCCACCAGCCGGACGATAACCGGGACTAGCCAAGAGACCCAGTACTTC.

V is TRBV12-3 or TRBV12-4 and J is TRBJ1-2, with D possibly being TRBD1 (6 bases). The CDR3 sequence is 13 residues long. Trimming took off 3 bases at V and 7 bases at J, with 12 bases between the two ends. The CDR3: CASSFQGMGGYTF. DNA of the CDR3: TGTGCCAGCAGTTTCCAGGGGATGGGTGGCTACACCTTC.

This clone has at least ten counts. This chain links TRBV20-1 with TRBJ2-1; no clear D gene. CDR1 and CDR2 from the germline V gene are DFQATT and SNEGSKA (reference sequence). The CDR3 spans 15 residues. V shed 5 bases and J shed 2 bases, with 16 bases lying between them. The CDR3: CSAGVLDLTYNEQFF. The CDR3, as DNA: TGCAGTGCTGGTGTCCTAGACTTAACCTACAATGAGCAGTTCTTC.

The CDR3 DNA follows: TGTGCCAGCTCACCACGAGATGAATCTGGCTACACCTTC. Amino acid sequence: CASSPRDESGYTF. The rearrangement links TRBV18 to TRBJ1-2; D uncertain. The germline V gene encodes CDR1 KGHSH and CDR2 LQKENI. The V end was cut by 1 base, the J end by 7 bases, with 10 bases between. The CDR3 loop spans 13 amino acids.

This rearrangement joins TRBV10-3 to TRBJ2-1; D may be TRBD2 (6 bases). Deletions cut 6 bases from V and 5 bases from J, with 11 bases between. Germline V gene data show CDR1 as ENHRY and CDR2 as SYGVKD. There are 13 residues in the CDR3. DNA of the CDR3: TGTGCCATCAGGGAAGGCGGGGACAATGAGCAGTTCTTC. This translates into CAIREGGDNEQFF.

The chain is built from TRBV6-5 and TRBJ1-5; no reliable D call. Trimming pared 9 bases from V and 4 bases from J, leaving 10 bases between. The CDR3 is 12 amino acids. Germline V gene data show CDR1 as MNHEY and CDR2 as SVGAGI. The CDR3 DNA sequence: TGTGCCAGTACACAGTGGAATCAGCCCCAGCATTTT. Residues: CASTQWNQPQHF.

The CDR3 here is CASSPWDRVYEQYF. DNA for the CDR3: TGTGCCAGCTCACCCTGGGACAGGGTCTACGAGCAGTACTTC. This chain uses TRBV18 with TRBJ2-7, with 9 bases aligning to TRBD1. The CDR3 is made up of 14 amino acids. V lost 3 bases, J lost 3 bases, and 3 bases stayed unmatched. Germline V gene sequence: CDR1 KGHSH, CDR2 LQKENI.

V usage is TRBV5-6 and J usage is TRBJ2-7; a weak D match, TRBD2 (5 bases). CDR3 length: 17 residues. Germline V gives CDR1 SGHDT, CDR2 YYEEEE. V was cut by 5 bases and J by 0 bases, with 21 bases left in between. The CDR3 DNA sequence: TGTGCCAGCAGACCCTACTTAGCGTCTTTTAGCTCCTACGAGCAGTACTTC. This codes for CASRPYLASFSSYEQYF.

V and J are TRBV5-4 and TRBJ2-3; TRBD2 matches at 8 bases. Germline loops: CDR1 SGHNT, CDR2 YYREEE (reference sequence). V trimming: 1 base; J trimming: 3 bases; junction bases outside the gene matches: 7. CDR3 length equals 16 residues. CDR3 sequence (DNA): TGTGCCAGCAGCTTGTACGCTAGCGGGCGGACAGATACGCAGTATTTT. Its translation: CASSLYASGRTDTQYF.